This T cell receptor (beta chain) was obtained from a study of T cell responses to AZD1222 COVID-19 vaccine. Clones were read by immunoSEQ multiplex PCR, and TCRdb kept only the in-frame ones, dropping some. This sample has about 140,000 clones, with approximately 90% found just once. For this clone: Its antigen is unidentified.

General study points: Repertoires were sampled only after the peak T cell response. Targets within unmutated variant regions were reportedly found for nearly half of spike-specific TCRs.

The starting material was peripheral blood, obtained on day 0 of AZD1222 vaccination. This TCR was recovered from an adult in good health.

DNA of the CDR3: TGTGCCAGCATGGGGATGGGAAGTAACGAGCAGTACTTC. Amino acids: CASMGMGSNEQYF. The gene calls are TRBV27 and TRBJ2-7; D uncertain. This CDR3 is built from 13 residues. The germline CDR1 and CDR2 sequences are MNHEY and SMNVEV (reference sequence). With 7 bases removed from V and 5 bases from J, the gap between germline ends came to 15 bases.